These 27 T cell receptor beta chains share one sample of origin, sequenced in a study of T cells in Graves' hyperthyroidism and ophthalmopathy. Amplification of TCR beta CDR3 regions was performed using RNA transcripts as template. With the HTBI primer set, the TCR CDR3 went through a first round of RT-PCR. TCRdb itself ran the multiplex PCR reads through MiXCR, one entry per CDR3 protein. The sample carries about 340,000 distinct CDR3 sequences, roughly 18% recorded once. Specimen: blood. The receptors were gathered from a woman in her forties or fifties with Graves' hyperthyroidism.

This clonotype has at least ten counts. The rearrangement joins TRBV12-3 or TRBV12-4 to TRBJ2-5; D is ambiguous. V was shortened by 0 bases and J by 6 bases, with 11 bases between the two germline ends. The CDR3 has 14 amino acids. The CDR3 here is CASSLAWGGQTQYF. The CDR3 DNA reads as TGTGCCAGCAGTTTAGCCTGGGGTGGCCAGACCCAGTACTTC.

The chain is built from TRBV20-1 and TRBJ2-3, with D maybe TRBD1 (6 bases). The V end lost 0 bases, the J end lost 4 bases, and 17 bases lay between the germline ends. Germline assignment: CDR1 DFQATT and CDR2 SNEGSKA (reference sequence). This CDR3 has 16 residues. The CDR3 loop reads CSARDFRGQGPDTQYF. In DNA form, the CDR3 reads TGCAGTGCTAGAGATTTTCGGGGACAAGGTCCAGATACGCAGTATTTT.

This clonotype was counted a few times. The J gene is TRBJ2-1, the V gene TRBV3-1; 10 nucleotides agree with TRBD2. This CDR3 is built from 15 residues. The V segment lost 6 bases and the J segment 8 bases; nucleotides outside the gene matches: 10. CDR1 is LGHDT, CDR2 YNNKEL, per germline (reference sequence). The CDR3 nucleotides read TGTGCCAGCAGGCCAGCGGGGGGGCTTTATCATGAGCAGTTCTTC. As protein: CASRPAGGLYHEQFF.

This clonotype was found many times. The CDR3 reads CASSQPSGQFTGELFF. The DNA for the CDR3 is TGTGCCAGCAGCCAACCATCGGGACAGTTCACCGGGGAGCTGTTTTTT. This chain connects TRBV3-1 to TRBJ2-2; the match to TRBD1 covers 7 bases. Trimming cost V 2 bases and J 4 bases; bases outside gene matches: 7. CDR3 size: 16 residues. Germline assignment: CDR1 LGHDT and CDR2 YNNKEL (reference sequence).

This clonotype occurred a few times. This chain joins TRBV6-1 and TRBJ1-1; tentative D call: TRBD1 (5 bases). Trimming cost V 6 bases and J 1 base, with 9 bases left between them. The CDR3 extends over 13 amino acids. Per germline, CDR1 MNHNS and CDR2 SASEGT. CDR3 amino acids: CASRDQGNTEAFF. The CDR3 DNA reads as TGTGCCAGCAGGGACCAGGGGAACACTGAAGCTTTCTTT.

This clonotype was seen a handful of times. This chain joins TRBV20-1 and TRBJ1-2; 7 bases match TRBD1. The CDR3 consists of 15 residues. CDR1 is DFQATT and CDR2 is SNEGSKA in the germline V gene (reference sequence). J lost 5 bases, V lost 0 bases, and 9 bases had no gene match. The CDR3 nucleotides read TGCAGTGCTAGAGACGAGAAGGGGGCGCGATATGGCTACACCTTC. Its translation: CSARDEKGARYGYTF.

This clonotype came up a few times. This rearrangement joins TRBV9 to TRBJ1-2, with TRBD1 identical over 7 bases. This CDR3 comprises 15 residues. Germline V gene sequence: CDR1 SGDLS, CDR2 YYNGEE. With V trimmed by 4 bases and J by 1 base, 7 bases remained unmatched. In nucleotides, the CDR3 is TGTGCCAGCAGCCCCGGGACAGACATTAACTATGGCTACACCTTC. Amino acids: CASSPGTDINYGYTF.

The chain recombines TRBV6-1 with TRBJ2-1, with D perhaps TRBD1 (6 bases). V shed 9 bases and J shed 10 bases, with 22 bases lying between them. This CDR3 spans 14 amino acids. The germline V gene has CDR1 MNHNS and CDR2 SASEGT. The DNA of the CDR3 is TGTGCCAGTGGGTCCGAGACAGGCCTGGGGGAGCAGTTCTTC. Translating gives CASGSETGLGEQFF.

The gene calls are TRBV5-6 and TRBJ1-2; no clear D. The CDR3 spans 14 residues. V lost 0 bases and J 3 bases, leaving 9 bases between the germline ends. From germline, CDR1 is SGHDT and CDR2 YYEEEE. CDR3 nucleotide sequence: TGTGCCAGCAGCTTGGGAGGAAAATACTATGGCTACACCTTC. Encoded protein: CASSLGGKYYGYTF.

This clonotype appeared a few times. V gene TRBV2 combines with J gene TRBJ2-7; TRBD2 matches 10 bases. V shed 11 bases and J 7 bases; nucleotides not matched to a gene: 8. The CDR3 sequence is 12 residues long. Per germline, CDR1 SNHLY and CDR2 FYNNEI. CDR3 DNA sequence: TGTGCCTCAGGCGGGACTAGCGAAGAGCAGTACTTC. As protein: CASGGTSEEQYF. The full variable domain, its missing parts supplied by reference TRBV2 and TRBJ2-7, is EPEVTQTPSHQVTQMGQEVILRCVPISNHLYFYWYRQILGQKVEFLVSFYNNEISEKSEIFDDQFSVERPDGSNFTLKIRSTKLEDSAMYFCASGGTSEEQYFGPGTRLTVT.

This clonotype showed up just a few times. CDR3 bases: TGTGCCAGCAGCCAAGCTTTTCGACTAGCGGGGAGGGCCGGGGAGCTGTTTTTT. Amino acids: CASSQAFRLAGRAGELFF. The genes are TRBV3-1 and TRBJ2-2; the match to TRBD2 covers 11 bases. V was pared by 1 base and J by 6 bases, with 10 bases of the junction left unmatched. The CDR3 runs to 18 residues. The germline V gene has CDR1 LGHDT and CDR2 YNNKEL (reference sequence).

The chain recombines TRBV28 with TRBJ1-1; D not certain. V was trimmed by 2 bases and J by 0 bases, leaving 7 bases between them. Germline V gene lookup returns CDR1 MDHEN and CDR2 SYDVKM. The CDR3 is made up of 14 amino acids. As DNA, the CDR3 is TGTGCCAGCAGTTTAACCTACGTGAACACTGAAGCTTTCTTT. Translated: CASSLTYVNTEAFF. Complete variable domain (other parts from reference TRBV28 and TRBJ1-1): DVKVTQSSRYLVKRTGEKVFLECVQDMDHENMFWYRQDPGLGLRLIYFSYDVKMKEKGDIPEGYSVSREKKERFSLILESASTNQTSMYLCASSLTYVNTEAFFGQGTRLTVV.

About this clonotype: This may come from a read error, since a much larger clone is one base off. This rearrangement joins TRBV19 to TRBJ1-1; D is possibly TRBD1 (5 bases). The V gene's germline CDR1 is LNHDA and CDR2 SQIVND (reference sequence). The length of the CDR3 is 13 residues. This chain's CDR3 is CTSSPGLTAEAFF. CDR3 DNA sequence: TGTACCAGTAGTCCGGGCCTGACAGCTGAAGCTTTCTTT.

This clonotype was seen at least ten times. This rearrangement joins TRBV20-1 to TRBJ1-1; no definite D call. The germline V and J ends were trimmed by 2 bases and 1 base, with 14 bases remaining between them. The CDR3 is made up of 15 amino acids. Germline loops: CDR1 DFQATT, CDR2 SNEGSKA (reference sequence). The DNA for the CDR3 is TGCAGTGCTAGAACCGCGGGGAGTAAGAACACTGAAGCTTTCTTT. It codes for CSARTAGSKNTEAFF.

In its sample, this clonotype was seen a few times. The chain employs TRBV7-9 and TRBJ2-3; TRBD2 agrees at 12 bases. After removal of 5 bases from V and 5 bases from J, the junction contained 14 bases not matched to a gene. The CDR3 is made up of 18 amino acids. Germline-derived CDR1 and CDR2 are SEHNR and FQNEAQ (reference sequence). Here the CDR3 DNA reads TGTGCCAGCAGCCCAACTAGCGGGAGGCCGACCCTACTAGATACGCAGTATTTT. Protein sequence: CASSPTSGRPTLLDTQYF.

This clonotype was recorded at least ten times. The chain combines TRBV7-8 with TRBJ1-2; no reliable D call. The CDR3 has 14 amino acids. In germline, CDR1 is SGHVS, CDR2 FQNEAQ. V was clipped by 0 bases and J by 4 bases, with 9 bases between them. CDR3 nucleotides: TGTGCCAGCAGCTTAGCGCTGACGGCCTATGGCTACACCTTC. Protein: CASSLALTAYGYTF.

A few counts support this clonotype. This chain links TRBV24-1 with TRBJ2-3, with TRBD2 as a possible D gene (5 bases). The CDR3 sequence is 14 residues long. CDR1 and CDR2 (germline): KGHDR, SFDVKD. The V end was cut by 8 bases, the J end by 4 bases, with 15 bases between. The CDR3 nucleotides read TGTGCCACCACTAGAACAGCGGACCCAGATACGCAGTATTTT. Its protein product is CATTRTADPDTQYF.

This clonotype came up a few times. The chain employs TRBV12-3 or TRBV12-4 and TRBJ2-5; 10 bases agree with TRBD2. The length of the CDR3 is 15 residues. The J segment lost 5 bases and the V segment lost 2 bases, leaving 5 bases of the junction unmatched. The chain's CDR3 is CASSLNSGGTETQYF. The CDR3 nucleotides read TGTGCCAGCAGTTTAAATAGCGGGGGGACGGAGACCCAGTACTTC.

The rearrangement joins TRBV4-1 to TRBJ2-5; D ambiguous. Per the germline V gene, CDR1 is MGHRA and CDR2 is YSYEKL. This CDR3 contains 15 residues. The V end lost 0 bases, the J end lost 9 bases, and 17 bases lay between the germline ends. CDR3 region: CASSQEWTGRWAQYF. The CDR3 bases are TGCGCCAGCAGCCAAGAGTGGACGGGCCGGTGGGCCCAGTACTTC.

The V and J genes are TRBV10-2 and TRBJ1-1; 9 bases align to TRBD1. The CDR3 is 14 residues long. Germline V lookup: CDR1 WSHSY, CDR2 SAAADI. Losses at the gene ends were 7 bases for V and 1 base for J; bases not matched to a gene: 4. The CDR3 DNA is TGCGCCAGCACAAGACAGGGGGGGAACACTGAAGCTTTCTTT. Translated: CASTRQGGNTEAFF.

The V and J genes are TRBV28 and TRBJ1-4; D remains ambiguous. Germline V gene lookup returns CDR1 MDHEN and CDR2 SYDVKM. The CDR3 consists of 16 residues. The ends were cut back, 5 bases at V and 7 bases at J, with 20 bases in the middle. CDR3 region: CASSHKLTPLPEKLFF. CDR3 DNA sequence: TGTGCCAGCAGTCACAAACTTACCCCGCTCCCTGAAAAACTGTTTTTT.

J is TRBJ2-1 and V is TRBV28; D not resolved. This CDR3 has 13 amino acids. V dropped 10 bases and J dropped 4 bases, with 14 bases sitting between them. CDR1 is MDHEN and CDR2 is SYDVKM in the germline V gene. Written as DNA, the CDR3 is TGTGCCACCAGCCTATCCAGATACAATGAGCAGTTCTTC. Protein product: CATSLSRYNEQFF.

As to this clonotype: A read error may be the cause here, since a much bigger clone is one base away. The chain uses TRBV18 and TRBJ2-5; D may match TRBD1 or TRBD2 (5 bases each). The V and J ends lost 6 bases and 1 base respectively, with 15 bases between them. This CDR3 region has 15 residues. From germline, CDR1 is KGHSH and CDR2 LQKENI. In DNA form, the CDR3 reads TGTGCCAGCTCGCGAACCGGGACCCTCCAAGAGACCCAGTACTTC. Protein sequence: CASSRTGTLQETQYF.

This clonotype showed up many times. The chain carries TRBV28 and TRBJ1-6; 9 positions agree with TRBD1. V gave up 8 bases and J gave up 7 bases; unmatched junction bases: 6. Germline CDR1 MDHEN, CDR2 SYDVKM. The CDR3 is 14 amino acids. The CDR3 sequence is CASRVGTGNSPLHF. Written as DNA, the CDR3 is TGTGCCAGCCGAGTCGGGACAGGGAATTCACCCCTCCACTTT.

This clonotype was seen repeatedly, ten times or more. The chain has TRBV30 and TRBJ2-2; D unclear. The ends were cut back, 1 base at V and 0 bases at J, with 12 bases in the middle. The CDR3 is made up of 16 amino acids. Germline assignment: CDR1 GTSNPN and CDR2 SVGIG (reference sequence). This chain's CDR3 is CAWSGQRGPNTGELFF. The DNA of the CDR3 is TGTGCCTGGAGTGGCCAAAGAGGACCGAACACCGGGGAGCTGTTTTTT.

This sequence joins TRBV19 and TRBJ2-5; TRBD1 aligns across 9 bases. Germline V gene data show CDR1 as LNHDA and CDR2 as SQIVND (reference sequence). Unmatched junction bases numbered 9, after V lost 5 bases and J lost 5 bases. This CDR3 region has 15 residues. The CDR3 region has the DNA TGTGCCAGTAGTGGCTCGGGACAGGGCGAGGAGACCCAGTACTTC. It is translated as CASSGSGQGEETQYF.

The chain uses TRBV15 and TRBJ2-1; 9 nucleotides agree with TRBD2. The CDR3 consists of 14 residues. V trimming: 0 bases; J trimming: 13 bases; junction bases outside the gene matches: 7. Germline CDR1 LNHNV, CDR2 YYDKDF (reference sequence). CDR3: CATSRDRLAETQFF. CDR3 bases: TGTGCCACCAGCAGAGACCGACTAGCGGAGACCCAGTTCTTC.